Below, 4 T cell receptor beta chains from the same sample are listed, as sequenced in a study of OX40 agonist ivuxolimab in advanced cancers. The data were produced by immunoSEQ multiplex PCR, yet TCRdb's version contains in-frame clones alone and is incomplete. In the table there are some 90,000 clones, 92% of which are singletons. The sequencing here drew on CD4+ or CD8+ T cells sorted from blood, taken in a trial of the OX40 agonist ivuxolimab. Every receptor here comes from an adult with an advanced solid tumor such as melanoma, head and neck, liver or kidney cancer.

The chain has TRBV9 and TRBJ1-1; D gene unclear. CDR3 size: 15 residues. Looked up from germline, CDR1 is SGDLS and CDR2 is YYNGEE. V lost 3 bases, J lost 1 base, and 13 bases lay in between. The CDR3 region is CASSAANTANTEAFF. The CDR3 DNA reads TGTGCCAGCAGCGCAGCGAACACGGCGAACACTGAAGCTTTCTTT.

The chain recombines TRBV14 with TRBJ2-7; no firm D call. CDR3 length: 11 residues. CDR1 and CDR2 (germline): SGHDN, FVKESK. Trimming removed 5 bases at V and 3 bases at J, with 5 bases between. In DNA form, the CDR3 reads TGTGCCAGCAGCTCTGGCTACGAGCAGTACTTC. This translates into CASSSGYEQYF. Drawing the rest from reference TRBV14 and TRBJ2-7, the complete variable domain is EAGVTQFPSHSVIEKGQTVTLRCDPISGHDNLYWYRRVMGKEIKFLLHFVKESKQDESGMPNNRFLAERTGGTYSTLKVQPAELEDSGVYFCASSSGYEQYFGPGTRLTVT.

The V and J genes are TRBV12-5 and TRBJ2-7, with D possibly being TRBD1 or TRBD2 (6 bases each). Per the germline V gene, CDR1 is LGHNT and CDR2 is FRNRAP. V shed 7 bases and J shed 6 bases, with 16 bases lying between them. The CDR3 totals 13 residues. The CDR3 nucleotides are TGTGCTAGTGCTTTAGGGGGGCTAGGCGAGCAGTACTTC. Residues: CASALGGLGEQYF.

The chain employs TRBV9 and TRBJ2-2; no clear D gene. The CDR3 loop spans 15 amino acids. Trimming took 0 bases from V and 0 from J, leaving 6 bases between them. The germline V gene encodes CDR1 SGDLS and CDR2 YYNGEE. CDR3 in DNA: TGTGCCAGCAGCGTAGTGGCAGCGAACACCGGGGAGCTGTTTTTT. Translation: CASSVVAANTGELFF.